This T cell receptor (beta chain) was recorded in a study of OX40 agonist ivuxolimab in advanced cancers. Regarding the study in general: Ivuxolimab was a fully human IgG2 agonistic monoclonal antibody targeting the costimulatory receptor OX40 (CD134). A male proportion of 82.7% and a mean age of approximately 55 years, ranging from about 23 to 79, were recorded for the dose-escalation cohort. The paper reports the monotherapy dose-escalation portion (N = 52 patients) of the phase I ivuxolimab trial. Intravenous ivuxolimab was administered to patients every 2 weeks at six dose levels: 0.01, 0.1, 0.3, 1.5, 3 and 10 mg/kg. Peripheral TCRbeta sequencing aimed to test whether ivuxolimab altered TCR sequence diversity and caused clonal T-cell expansion. Partial responses occurred in three dose-escalation patients: two with cutaneous melanoma and one with hepatocellular carcinoma. Among the approximately 50 dose-escalation patients, some 19 had hepatocellular carcinoma, 15 or so melanoma, 9 renal cell carcinoma and 9 head and neck cancer. Patients were allowed to have had prior anti-PD-1, anti-PD-L1 or anti-CTLA-4 therapy, and approximately 40% of the dose-escalation patients had previously received checkpoint inhibitors. What the work shows at the level of the full study, not this receptor alone: After ivuxolimab, more expanded clones were found on average in CD8+ T cells than in CD4+ T cells. The antigen specificity of the clonally expanded peripheral T cells was not determined. Low levels of normalized T-cell clonal expansion were also shown by some nonresponding patients. At doses of 0.1 to 3.0 mg/kg, clonal expansion of both CD4+ and CD8+ T cells in blood was seen between baseline and week 6. In the 0.1-3.0 mg/kg groups, partial responders were among the patients with the lowest normalized peripheral clonal expansion, particularly in CD8+ T cells.

Trimming costs V 3 bases and J 3 bases, and their ends lie 7 bases apart. The CDR3 starts with the cysteine, ends with the valine, and has 12 residues. The DNA shown is the 36-base CDR3, in frame from base 1. The germline V gene yields SGHTS for CDR1 and YDEGEE for CDR2. The trial excluded patients who had a history of autoimmune disease or who were on systemic immunosuppression. In every dose cohort, peripheral blood was drawn for TCR sequencing at baseline, cycle 4 day 1, and cycle 7 day 1. Samples were obtained from an open-label, multicenter, first-in-human phase I dose-escalation trial of ivuxolimab. The trial enrolled adults with locally advanced or metastatic head and neck squamous cell, hepatocellular, melanoma or renal cell carcinoma. Before TCR sequencing, CD4+ and CD8+ T cells were separately sorted from peripheral blood. Genomic DNA was extracted from sorted cells for sequencing of the TCRbeta CDR3 region. TCRbeta CDR3 regions were sequenced using the immunoSEQ Assay. TCRdb took this table from immuneACCESS and kept in-frame rearrangements with V and J called. Such tables lack part of the clones; where checked against another copy, unresolved V genes explain under half of the gap, and the rest is unexplained. This sample lists about 31,000 clones; over 80% were detected once. The ten largest clones add up to about 4.9% of the sample.

With respect to this clone: Its antigen remains undetermined. No per-base quality is available; no much larger clone lies one base away.

The sequences come from CD4+ or CD8+ T cells sorted from blood, collected in a trial of the OX40 agonist ivuxolimab. The rearranged chain carries TRBV5-8 and TRBJ2-7; a tentative D match to TRBD1 spans 5 bases. The sequence was obtained from an adult with an advanced solid tumor such as melanoma, head and neck, liver or kidney cancer. At the DNA level, the sequence is TGTGCCAGCAGCTGGGGCATCTACGAGCAGTACGTC. This is translated as CASSWGIYEQYV.